This TCR beta chain was captured in a study of cytomegalovirus exposure and HLA in healthy donors. Across the study: In an earlier analysis, approximately 120 million unique TCR beta sequences were found from approximately 170 million T cells. Study-wide results and limits: In the analysis, some V segments, TRBV6-2 and TRBV6-3 included, were excluded as indistinguishable.

Trimming cost V 5 bases and J 6 bases, with 17 bases left between them. CDR3 length equals 14 residues. Looked up from germline, CDR1 is MDHEN and CDR2 is SYDVKM. The PCR made use of 60 Vbeta and 13 Jbeta primers. Libraries were prepared by immunoSEQ multiplex PCR; TCRdb keeps only in-frame clonotypes and omits some of them. The sample yields 130,000 or so clones, around 77% seen once. On this clone: Its antigen is undetermined.

Healthy people donating bone marrow made up the donors. Donors counted as nominally healthy when sampled, yet unrecorded immune exposures were likely. This TCR was sampled from a male donor in good health and CMV-seropositive. What was sequenced was PBMCs. The chain carries TRBV28 and TRBJ2-7; D perhaps matches TRBD1 (6 bases). In DNA, the CDR3 is TGTGCCAGCAGTCCGACCAGGGGTATGGGCGAGCAGTACTTC. Translation: CASSPTRGMGEQYF.